This T cell receptor beta chain was captured in a study of cytomegalovirus exposure and HLA in healthy donors. Study outcomes and limitations: It was shown in a later analysis that HLA-associated TCR beta chains were more clonally expanded than other, equally common chains. After further analysis at a later stage, 16,951 TCR beta sequences were associated with HLA alleles at 0.05 false discovery rate. The authors judged a highly shared variant cluster likely a sequencing artifact.

The PCR employed 60 Vbeta primers together with 13 Jbeta primers. Using immunoSEQ multiplex PCR, the repertoire was profiled, and TCRdb retains in-frame clones only, with some absent. The sample has around 150,000 clones; roughly three quarters are singletons. CDR3 size: 17 residues. The V segment lost 0 bases and the J segment 3 bases; nucleotides outside the gene matches: 11. Germline V gives CDR1 KGHSH, CDR2 LQKENI. Though probably carrying unrecorded immune exposures, donors were nominally healthy at sampling. Note on this clone: Its target is unknown.

Sequencing was carried out using PBMCs. The TCR was taken from a man aged 18 to 29 in good health and CMV-seropositive. The chain links TRBV18 to TRBJ2-7, with TRBD1 matching 7 bases. CDR3 nucleotide sequence: TGTGCCAGCTCACCACCGGTCGGTACGGGACAGATCTACGAGCAGTACTTC. Amino acid sequence: CASSPPVGTGQIYEQYF. The entire variable domain, with the rest obtained from reference TRBV18 and TRBJ2-7, is as follows: NAGVMQNPRHLVRRRGQEARLRCSPMKGHSHVYWYRQLPEEGLKFMVYLQKENIIDESGMPKERFSAEFPKEGPSILRIQQVVRGDSAAYFCASSPPVGTGQIYEQYFGPGTRLTVT.